The 5 T cell receptor beta chains below all came from one sample that was sequenced in a study of chemoradiotherapy in HPV16-positive cancers. Repertoires were generated with immunoSEQ multiplex PCR, while TCRdb's copy carries only in-frame clones and drops some. The sample lists about 67,000 clones, around nine tenths occurring once. This specimen consisted of blood, obtained from a patient who underwent chemoradiotherapy. These receptors all stem from a human donor with HPV-associated anogenital cancer.

The genes are TRBV28 and TRBJ2-7; possible D gene TRBD1, 5 bases. In germline, CDR1 is MDHEN, CDR2 SYDVKM. CDR3 size: 14 residues. V was cut by 6 bases and J by 5 bases, with 17 bases left in between. The CDR3 nucleotides read TGTGCCAGCAGCCAATCAGGGATCGTGCACGAGCAGTACTTC. Translating gives CASSQSGIVHEQYF.

The CDR3 here is CASGQGGDEQYF. Here the CDR3 DNA reads TGTGCCAGCGGACAGGGGGGAGACGAGCAGTACTTC. The chain has TRBV19 and TRBJ2-7; 10 bases line up with TRBD1. Unmatched junction bases numbered 4, after V lost 9 bases and J lost 5 bases. CDR3 length: 12 amino acids. Germline V CDR1 and CDR2: LNHDA, SQIVND (reference sequence).

This clone was observed a handful of times. The chain joins TRBV2 to TRBJ2-7; D uncertain. The V gene lost 2 bases and the J gene lost 4 bases, with 9 bases spanning the gap. The CDR3 loop spans 13 amino acids. CDR1 SNHLY and CDR2 FYNNEI come from the germline V gene. The CDR3 loop is CASSEYRAYEQYF. In DNA form, the CDR3 reads TGTGCCAGCAGTGAATATAGGGCATACGAGCAGTACTTC.

The chain couples TRBV28 to TRBJ1-2; D gene ambiguous. V lost 4 bases and J lost 8, with 14 bases in between. The germline CDR1 and CDR2 sequences are MDHEN and SYDVKM. The CDR3 runs to 13 residues. Written as DNA, the CDR3 is TGTGCCAGCAGTTCACCCCCTAATCGAGGCTACACCTTC. As protein: CASSSPPNRGYTF.

The J gene is TRBJ2-2, the V gene TRBV19, with 9 nucleotides matching TRBD2. J was trimmed by 6 bases and V by 5 bases; bases with no gene match: 7. CDR3 length: 15 amino acids. Germline-derived CDR1 and CDR2 are LNHDA and SQIVND (reference sequence). The CDR3 DNA reads as TGTGCCAGTAGTCCCCGGACTAGCGTCCCCGGGGAGCTGTTTTTT. This gives the protein CASSPRTSVPGELFF.